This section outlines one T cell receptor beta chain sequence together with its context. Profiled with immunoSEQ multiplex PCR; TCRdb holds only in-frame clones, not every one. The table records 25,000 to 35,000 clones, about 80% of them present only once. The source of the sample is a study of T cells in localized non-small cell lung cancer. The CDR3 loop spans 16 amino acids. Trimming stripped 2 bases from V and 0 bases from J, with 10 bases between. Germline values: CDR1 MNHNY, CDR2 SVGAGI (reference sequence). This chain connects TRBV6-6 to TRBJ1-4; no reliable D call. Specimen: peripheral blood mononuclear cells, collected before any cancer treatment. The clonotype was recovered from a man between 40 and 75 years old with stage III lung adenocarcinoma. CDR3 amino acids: CASSYRPPTTNEKLFF. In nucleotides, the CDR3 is TGTGCCAGCAGTTACAGACCACCAACAACTAATGAAAAACTGTTTTTT.